A selection of T cell receptor beta chains follows, all from one sample in a study of blood T cells in healthy people across ages. MiXCR, run by TCRdb on the 5' RACE reads, gives a single entry per CDR3 protein. The data show around 670,000 distinct CDR3 sequences, about 28% seen once. Sequencing was carried out using blood. Every receptor here comes from a woman over 75 in good health. Each CDR3 is given with its conserved first and last residue. Each record gives: V gene, J gene, clone size, D gene, CDR3 length, CDR3 DNA, CDR3 protein. A D gene is named only where the DNA matches it firmly. Where a row states a size, it is once, few, many or the class of an expanded clone; other rows omit it.

TRBV25-1	TRBJ1-6	many	TRBD1	14	TGTGCCAGCAGCCGGGACAGGGATAATTCACCCCTCCACTTT	CASSRDRDNSPLHF
TRBV28	TRBJ1-1	few	TRBD1	14	TGTGCCAGCAGCACGACAGGGGCGGACACTGAAGCTTTCTTT	CASSTTGADTEAFF
TRBV5-1	TRBJ2-1	many	-	16	TGCGCCAGCAGCTTGGATACGGGGTTTTCACACAATGAGCAGTTCTTC	CASSLDTGFSHNEQFF
TRBV30	TRBJ1-2	-	-	13	TGTGCCTGGAGCACACCAGCTAACTATGGCTACACCTTC	CAWSTPANYGYTF
TRBV30	TRBJ2-3	few	-	13	TGTGCCTGGTCCAGGACACGCACAGATACGCAGTATTTT	CAWSRTRTDTQYF
TRBV4-3	TRBJ1-5	few	-	15	TGCGCCAGCAGCCAAGTACAGGGTAGCAATCAGCCCCAGCATTTT	CASSQVQGSNQPQHF
TRBV12-3/TRBV12-4	TRBJ1-5	many	TRBD1	15	TGTGCCAGCAGTTTGGGGACAGGGATGAATCAGCCCCAGCATTTT	CASSLGTGMNQPQHF
TRBV20-1	TRBJ2-5	-	TRBD1	18	TGCAGTGCTAGAGGGACGGGACAGGGGGCTTCCTGGCAAGAGACCCAGTACTTC	CSARGTGQGASWQETQYF
TRBV28	TRBJ2-7	-	TRBD1	14	TGTGCCAGCAGGAACAGGGGACCCTCCTACGAGCAGTACTTC	CASRNRGPSYEQYF
TRBV29-1	TRBJ1-2	many	-	12	TGCAGCGGGCACAGGGTTGCCTATGGCTACACCTTC	CSGHRVAYGYTF
TRBV6-2/TRBV6-3	TRBJ2-7	many	-	14	TGTGCCAGCACCCACCCTTCACGGGGCGACGAGCAGTACTTC	CASTHPSRGDEQYF
TRBV20-1	TRBJ2-7	few	-	13	TGCAGTGCTAGGAAACAAAACCCTCACGAGCAGTACTTC	CSARKQNPHEQYF
TRBV6-2/TRBV6-3	TRBJ2-7	many	-	14	TGTGCCAGCAGTTACCCCCGGATCTCCTACGAGCAGTACTTC	CASSYPRISYEQYF
TRBV27	TRBJ2-2	-	TRBD1	17	TGTGCCAGCAGCCACCGGGGGACAGGGCTCGGAACCGGGGAGCTGTTTTTT	CASSHRGTGLGTGELFF
TRBV14	TRBJ2-7	-	TRBD2	16	TGTGCCAGCAGCCAAGTGGGGCGCGGGGGGGCTGGCGAGCAGTACTTC	CASSQVGRGGAGEQYF
TRBV15	TRBJ2-6	many	-	15	TGTGCCACCAGCAGAGATGGGGTAGGGGCCAACGTCCTGACTTTC	CATSRDGVGANVLTF
TRBV7-6	TRBJ2-7	many	-	16	TGTGCCAGCAGCCCTAATACGGGACAACTCTCCTACGAGCAGTACTTC	CASSPNTGQLSYEQYF
TRBV7-2	TRBJ2-7	-	-	13	TGTGCCAGCAGGGGCCGGAGCTCCTACGAGCAGTACTTC	CASRGRSSYEQYF
TRBV27	TRBJ1-2	many	-	10	TGTGCCAGCGGAGACTATGGCTACACCTTC	CASGDYGYTF
TRBV6-6	TRBJ1-1	-	-	13	TGTGCCAGCAGTCCCGGGACAACCACTGAAGCTTTCTTT	CASSPGTTTEAFF
TRBV7-2	TRBJ1-1	-	-	15	TGTGCCAGCAGCTTTTACGGGAGGATGAACACTGAAGCTTTCTTT	CASSFYGRMNTEAFF
TRBV7-2	TRBJ1-1	-	-	14	TGTGCCAGCAGCCTCAAGGCGGGAGTCGCTGAAGCTTTCTTT	CASSLKAGVAEAFF
TRBV10-2	TRBJ2-7	many	TRBD1	14	TGCGCCACCGAAGAGGGGACAGGGGGCAGAGAGCAGTACTTC	CATEEGTGGREQYF
TRBV5-1	TRBJ2-3	many	-	15	TGCGCCAGCAGCTTAGAAAGGCAGGGCACAGATACGCAGTATTTT	CASSLERQGTDTQYF
TRBV12-3/TRBV12-4	TRBJ1-5	-	-	13	TGTACCAGCAGACGGGACGGCGGTCAGCCCCAGCATTTT	CTSRRDGGQPQHF
TRBV20-1	TRBJ2-5	many	TRBD1	15	TGCAGTGCTGCTCCGGACAGGGATCTGGTAGAGACCCAGTACTTC	CSAAPDRDLVETQYF
TRBV20-1	TRBJ2-5	many	-	12	TGCAGTGCTCGCCCAGGTGGGGAGACCCAGTACTTC	CSARPGGETQYF
TRBV12-3/TRBV12-4	TRBJ2-3	many	-	11	TGTGCCAGCACCGACAGGTTTGGGCAGTATTTT	CASTDRFGQYF
TRBV11-2	TRBJ2-7	-	TRBD1	14	TGTGCCAGCAGCCCGGGACAGGTATCCTACGAGCAGTACTTC	CASSPGQVSYEQYF